The 18 T cell receptor beta chains reported below all come from one sample, sequenced in a study of shared clonotypes between healthy human individuals. The protocol was immunoSEQ multiplex PCR, while the TCRdb copy is restricted to in-frame clones and leaves out a portion. Of 600,000 to 750,000 clones in the sample, roughly 88% are singletons; the top ten hold 34%. Sequenced sample: memory CD8+ T cells from PBMCs. Subset: CD45RO+ cells pooled with CCR7-negative TemRA cells. The source is a man aged 18 to 29 in good health. Some clones in this sample may be carry-over from other donors' samples.

This clone has just one count. This chain uses TRBV6-5 with TRBJ2-1; possible D gene TRBD1, 6 bases. Trimming cost V 5 bases and J 2 bases, with 13 bases left between them. Germline V gene data show CDR1 as MNHEY and CDR2 as SVGAGI. The CDR3 spans 15 residues. The CDR3 bases are TGTGCCAGCAGTCCGTTAGGGGGTACCTACAATGAGCAGTTCTTC. Translating it yields CASSPLGGTYNEQFF.

The chain recombines TRBV9 with TRBJ2-3; D unresolved. Germline CDR1 reads SGDLS; CDR2 reads YYNGEE. The ends were cut back, 0 bases at V and 5 bases at J, with 4 bases in the middle. The CDR3 is 12 amino acids. The CDR3 loop reads CASSVARDTQYF. DNA for the CDR3: TGTGCCAGCAGCGTAGCGAGAGATACGCAGTATTTT.

The chain combines TRBV28 with TRBJ2-3; TRBD1 is a possible D gene (5 bases). Germline V gene lookup returns CDR1 MDHEN and CDR2 SYDVKM. This CDR3 spans 18 amino acids. V lost 4 bases and J 4 bases, leaving 24 bases between the germline ends. CDR3 residues: CASSSPPNERLGPDTQYF. CDR3 nucleotide sequence: TGTGCCAGCAGTTCCCCCCCGAATGAGCGATTGGGGCCAGATACGCAGTATTTT.

DNA for the CDR3: TGTGCCACCAGCGCGGAGACAGGCTACGAGCAGTACTTC. Translated, it gives CATSAETGYEQYF. The rearrangement links TRBV15 to TRBJ2-7, with a possible D match to TRBD1 (6 bases). V was shortened by 5 bases and J by 3 bases, with 11 bases between the two germline ends. CDR3 length: 13 amino acids. Germline V gene lookup returns CDR1 LNHNV and CDR2 YYDKDF (reference sequence).

The V gene is TRBV7-9, the J gene TRBJ2-3, with a tentative D call TRBD1 (5 bases). CDR1 is SEHNR, CDR2 FQNEAQ, per germline (reference sequence). V was cut by 10 bases and J by 3 bases, with 14 bases left in between. The CDR3 is 13 amino acids. CDR3 in amino acids: CATSRRGTDTQYF. The CDR3 DNA is TGTGCCACCTCAAGAAGGGGAACAGATACGCAGTATTTT.

V is TRBV6-6 and J is TRBJ2-2, with D maybe TRBD1 (5 bases). The length of the CDR3 is 14 residues. Trimming cost V 6 bases and J 5 bases, with 13 bases left between them. The germline CDR1 and CDR2 sequences are MNHNY and SVGAGI (reference sequence). The CDR3 bases are TGTGCCAGCAGACCCACAGGAACGACCGGGGAGCTGTTTTTT. It yields the protein CASRPTGTTGELFF.

V gene TRBV7-9 combines with J gene TRBJ1-2; 7 bases are shared with TRBD1. The germline CDR1 and CDR2 sequences are SEHNR and FQNEAQ (reference sequence). J was trimmed by 8 bases and V by 5 bases; bases with no gene match: 20. This CDR3 contains 17 residues. The chain's CDR3 is CASSPRQGKDVWDGYTF. In DNA, the CDR3 is TGTGCCAGCAGCCCCCGACAGGGTAAGGATGTGTGGGACGGCTACACCTTC.

This chain uses TRBV14 with TRBJ1-3; the D gene is possibly TRBD1 (5 bases). Germline values: CDR1 SGHDN, CDR2 FVKESK. V dropped 9 bases and J dropped 0 bases, with 12 bases sitting between them. CDR3 length: 14 residues. For the CDR3, the DNA is TGTGCCAGTAGCAGGGTCGGCTCTGGAAACACCATATATTTT. Translating gives CASSRVGSGNTIYF.

The gene calls are TRBV7-8 and TRBJ1-2, with a weak D call TRBD1 (5 bases). The V and J ends lost 1 base and 0 bases respectively, with 6 bases between them. The CDR3 runs to 14 residues. Germline CDR1 reads SGHVS; CDR2 reads FQNEAQ. The CDR3 loop reads CASSLGGSNYGYTF. As DNA, the CDR3 is TGTGCCAGCAGCTTAGGGGGGTCTAACTATGGCTACACCTTC.

The V call is TRBV27, the J call TRBJ2-1, with TRBD2 matching over 7 bases. The CDR3 contains 14 residues. The J segment lost 6 bases and the V segment lost 8 bases, leaving 10 bases of the junction unmatched. Germline V gives CDR1 MNHEY, CDR2 SMNVEV (reference sequence). The CDR3 DNA is TGTGCCAGCTCTCTCGGCGGGAGTTTCAATGAGCAGTTCTTC. It is translated as CASSLGGSFNEQFF.

As for this clone: An end of the junction does not agree with germline; a read error may underlie this. The chain carries TRBV5-4 and TRBJ2-7; 8 positions match TRBD1. CDR3 length equals 13 residues. CDR1 SGHNT and CDR2 YYREEE come from the germline V gene (reference sequence). The CDR3 is CASSLQGAEERYF. As DNA, the CDR3 is TGTGCCAGCAGCTTGCAGGGGGCGGAGGAGCGGTACTTC.

The rearrangement links TRBV27 to TRBJ2-3, with 9 bases lining up with TRBD2. The CDR3 totals 17 residues. Germline trimming cut 5 bases from V and 4 bases from J; bases unmatched to any gene: 13. Germline loops: CDR1 MNHEY, CDR2 SMNVEV (reference sequence). CDR3: CASSPLPGSGRSDTQYF. The CDR3 bases are TGTGCCAGCAGTCCCCTCCCGGGGAGCGGGAGGTCAGATACGCAGTATTTT.

The chain joins TRBV12-5 to TRBJ1-1; no clear D gene. Per germline, CDR1 LGHNT and CDR2 FRNRAP. CDR3 length: 17 amino acids. The V gene lost 2 bases and the J gene lost 0 bases, with 16 bases spanning the gap. In DNA form, the CDR3 reads TGTGCTAGTGGTTTGACCCTAGGCGGGCAGATGAACACTGAAGCTTTCTTT. Protein: CASGLTLGGQMNTEAFF.

The rearrangement uses TRBV19 and TRBJ1-1; 10 nucleotides agree with TRBD1. This CDR3 is 14 amino acids long. Germline V gene sequence: CDR1 LNHDA, CDR2 SQIVND (reference sequence). The J segment lost 5 bases and the V segment lost 7 bases, leaving 7 bases of the junction unmatched. CDR3 residues: CASTLGQGRTEAFF. For the CDR3, the DNA is TGTGCCAGTACCCTGGGACAGGGGAGGACTGAAGCTTTCTTT.

The chain has TRBV9 and TRBJ2-1, with 8 bases fitting TRBD2. The length of the CDR3 is 17 residues. V lost 4 bases to trimming and J lost 0 bases; unmatched junction nucleotides: 9. The germline CDR1 and CDR2 sequences are SGDLS and YYNGEE. The CDR3 DNA is TGTGCCAGCAGCTCGCGGGGGGAGTCCCTCTCCTACAATGAGCAGTTCTTC. Translated: CASSSRGESLSYNEQFF.

V gene TRBV6-5 combines with J gene TRBJ1-2; no clear D. CDR3 length: 16 amino acids. Germline CDR1 MNHEY, CDR2 SVGAGI. V lost 0 bases and J lost 7, with 18 bases in between. CDR3 in DNA: TGTGCCAGCAGTTACTCTTTAGCGTTAGGTGCGCTTGGCTACACCTTC. Translation: CASSYSLALGALGYTF.

As concerns this clone: A junction end diverges from the germline sequence, so it may reflect a read error. The chain employs TRBV7-9 and TRBJ1-2, with TRBD1 as a possible D gene (5 bases). Germline CDR1 reads SEHNR; CDR2 reads FQNEAQ (reference sequence). The CDR3 extends over 11 amino acids. The chain's CDR3 is CASSLQLGRDF. CDR3 bases: TGTGCCAGCAGCTTACAGTTGGGCAGGGACTTC. Full variable domain (remainder filled in from reference TRBV7-9 and TRBJ1-2): DTGVSQNPRHKITKRGQNVTFRCDPISEHNRLYWYRQTLGQGPEFLTYFQNEAQLEKSRLLSDRFSAERPKGSFSTLEIQRTEQGDSAMYLCASSLQLGRDFGSGTRLTVV.

The rearrangement uses TRBV30 and TRBJ2-5; 11 nucleotides align to TRBD2. The J segment lost 5 bases and the V segment lost 3 bases, leaving 2 bases of the junction unmatched. CDR1 and CDR2 from the germline V gene are GTSNPN and SVGIG (reference sequence). The CDR3 covers 13 residues. For the CDR3, the DNA is TGTGCCTGGAGACTAGCGGGAGAGGAGACCCAGTACTTC. Translation: CAWRLAGEETQYF.